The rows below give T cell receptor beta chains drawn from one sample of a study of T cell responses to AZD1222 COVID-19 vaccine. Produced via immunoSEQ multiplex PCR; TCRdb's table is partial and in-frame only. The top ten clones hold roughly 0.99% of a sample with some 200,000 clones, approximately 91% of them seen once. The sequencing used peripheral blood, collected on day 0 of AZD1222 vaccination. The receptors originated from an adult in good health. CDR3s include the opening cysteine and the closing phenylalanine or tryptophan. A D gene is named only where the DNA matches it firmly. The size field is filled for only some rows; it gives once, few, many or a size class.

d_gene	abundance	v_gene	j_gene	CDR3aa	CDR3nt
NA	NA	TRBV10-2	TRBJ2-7	CASSEADEQYF	TGCGCCAGCAGTGAGGCGGACGAGCAGTACTTC
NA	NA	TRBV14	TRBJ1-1	CASSQTDSLRNTEAFF	TGTGCCAGCAGCCAGACGGACAGCTTAAGAAACACTGAAGCTTTCTTT
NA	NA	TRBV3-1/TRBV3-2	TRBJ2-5	CASSFRDPETQYF	TGTGCCAGCAGCTTCCGGGACCCAGAGACCCAGTACTTC
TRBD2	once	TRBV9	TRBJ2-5	CASSGPRESSGGPETQYF	TGTGCCAGCAGCGGACCGCGGGAGAGTAGCGGGGGGCCTGAGACCCAGTACTTC
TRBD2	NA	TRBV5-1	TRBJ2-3	CASSLGGRGEDTQYF	TGCGCCAGCAGCTTAGGCGGGAGGGGGGAAGATACGCAGTATTTT
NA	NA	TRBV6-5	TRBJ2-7	CASSNLGGRGNEQYF	TGTGCCAGCAGTAACCTTGGGGGGCGCGGTAACGAGCAGTACTTC
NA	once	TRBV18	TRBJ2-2	CASSLSGTGNTGELFF	TGTGCCAGCTCACTTTCCGGGACGGGTAACACCGGGGAGCTGTTTTTT
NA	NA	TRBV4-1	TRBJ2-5	CASSQVGYQETQYF	TGCGCCAGCAGCCAAGTCGGCTACCAAGAGACCCAGTACTTC
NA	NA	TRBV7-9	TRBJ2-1	CASSLMAGTYNEQFF	TGTGCCAGCAGCTTAATGGCGGGAACGTACAATGAGCAGTTCTTC
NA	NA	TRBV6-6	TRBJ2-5	CASREQITPQETQYF	TGTGCCAGCAGAGAACAGATAACCCCCCAAGAGACCCAGTACTTC
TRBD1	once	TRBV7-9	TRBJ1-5	CASSYAGTGPNQPQHF	TGTGCCAGCAGCTACGCCGGGACAGGGCCTAATCAGCCCCAGCATTTT
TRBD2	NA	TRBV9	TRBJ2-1	CASSPSGLGSNEQFF	TGTGCCAGCAGCCCGAGTGGACTAGGATCCAATGAGCAGTTCTTC
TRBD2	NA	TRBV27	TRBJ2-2	CASSPGREWGLGVITGELFF	TGTGCCAGCTCCCCTGGGCGGGAGTGGGGATTGGGGGTAATCACCGGGGAGCTGTTTTTT
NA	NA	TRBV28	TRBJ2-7	CASTEDNRHEQYF	TGTGCCAGCACCGAGGACAATAGGCACGAGCAGTACTTC
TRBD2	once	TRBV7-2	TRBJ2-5	CASSLEGLAGAPLETQYF	TGTGCCAGCAGCTTAGAGGGACTAGCGGGGGCCCCTTTGGAGACCCAGTACTTC
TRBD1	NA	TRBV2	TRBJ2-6	CASSGDRGPAGANVLTF	TGTGCCAGCAGTGGGGACAGGGGGCCGGCTGGGGCCAACGTCCTGACTTTC